This is a list of T cell receptor beta chains from one sample in a study of OX40 agonist ivuxolimab in advanced cancers. Clones were sequenced by immunoSEQ multiplex PCR, and TCRdb holds only the in-frame ones, with some missing. The profile shows some 42,000 clones, 86% of them singletons. The sequencing used CD4+ or CD8+ T cells sorted from blood, collected in a trial of the OX40 agonist ivuxolimab. The receptors were gathered from an adult with an advanced solid tumor such as melanoma, head and neck, liver or kidney cancer. The CDR3 runs from the conserved cysteine through the conserved F or W. Each record gives: clone size, V gene, J gene, D gene, CDR3 protein, CDR3 DNA. D genes are given only for firm matches. Rows give clone size only sometimes, using once, few, many, or a class for an expanded clone.

abundance: .; v_gene: TRBV15; j_gene: TRBJ2-2; d_gene: .; CDR3aa: CATSMERDTGELFF; CDR3nt: TGTGCCACCAGCATGGAAAGGGACACCGGGGAGCTGTTTTTT
abundance: .; v_gene: TRBV9; j_gene: TRBJ2-7; d_gene: .; CDR3aa: CASSVGGGVTGEQYF; CDR3nt: TGTGCCAGCAGCGTAGGTGGAGGGGTGACGGGCGAGCAGTACTTC
abundance: .; v_gene: TRBV9; j_gene: TRBJ2-5; d_gene: .; CDR3aa: CASSFPADRGGQRQETQYF; CDR3nt: TGTGCCAGCAGCTTTCCGGCCGACCGGGGGGGACAGCGGCAAGAGACCCAGTACTTC
abundance: .; v_gene: TRBV25-1; j_gene: TRBJ2-7; d_gene: .; CDR3aa: CASSENREKGYEQYF; CDR3nt: TGTGCCAGCAGTGAGAACAGGGAGAAGGGCTACGAGCAGTACTTC
abundance: .; v_gene: TRBV6-5; j_gene: TRBJ2-1; d_gene: .; CDR3aa: CASSYSNEQFF; CDR3nt: TGTGCCAGCAGTTACTCGAATGAGCAGTTCTTC
abundance: .; v_gene: TRBV4-2; j_gene: TRBJ1-1; d_gene: TRBD1; CDR3aa: CASSQRATGDTEAFF; CDR3nt: TGTGCCAGCAGCCAAAGGGCTACAGGGGACACTGAAGCTTTCTTT
abundance: .; v_gene: TRBV10-3; j_gene: TRBJ2-7; d_gene: TRBD1; CDR3aa: CAISTGGSRTYEQYF; CDR3nt: TGTGCCATCAGTACAGGGGGCAGTCGCACCTACGAGCAGTACTTC
abundance: once; v_gene: TRBV5-8; j_gene: TRBJ1-2; d_gene: .; CDR3aa: CASSLGANGYTF; CDR3nt: TGTGCCAGCAGCTTAGGGGCTAATGGCTACACCTTC
abundance: .; v_gene: TRBV5-1; j_gene: TRBJ2-3; d_gene: .; CDR3aa: CASSLVAAVDTQYF; CDR3nt: TGCGCCAGCAGCTTGGTAGCCGCAGTCGATACGCAGTATTTT
abundance: .; v_gene: TRBV28; j_gene: TRBJ2-5; d_gene: .; CDR3aa: CASSSRGGETQYF; CDR3nt: TGTGCCAGCAGCTCGCGAGGAGGGGAGACCCAGTACTTC
abundance: .; v_gene: TRBV7-9; j_gene: TRBJ1-2; d_gene: TRBD1; CDR3aa: CASSLTGARIYGYTF; CDR3nt: TGTGCCAGCAGCCTCACAGGGGCTAGGATCTATGGCTACACCTTC
abundance: .; v_gene: TRBV7-9; j_gene: TRBJ2-4; d_gene: .; CDR3aa: CASSSFRDIRAKNIQYF; CDR3nt: TGTGCCAGCAGCTCCTTCAGGGACATCCGAGCCAAAAACATTCAGTACTTC
abundance: .; v_gene: TRBV7-2; j_gene: TRBJ2-7; d_gene: .; CDR3aa: CASSRTSARVNSYEQYF; CDR3nt: TGTGCCAGCAGCCGAACCTCGGCCAGGGTCAACTCCTACGAGCAGTACTTC
abundance: .; v_gene: TRBV7-9; j_gene: TRBJ1-3; d_gene: .; CDR3aa: CASSTWTSGNTIYF; CDR3nt: TGTGCCAGCAGCACGTGGACAAGTGGAAACACCATATATTTT
abundance: .; v_gene: TRBV29-1; j_gene: TRBJ1-2; d_gene: .; CDR3aa: CSVEGGFNYGYTF; CDR3nt: TGCAGCGTTGAAGGGGGTTTTAACTATGGCTACACCTTC
abundance: .; v_gene: TRBV11-1; j_gene: TRBJ2-1; d_gene: TRBD2; CDR3aa: CASSPWTSGHNEQFF; CDR3nt: TGTGCCAGCAGCCCCTGGACTAGCGGCCACAATGAGCAGTTCTTC
abundance: .; v_gene: TRBV9; j_gene: TRBJ2-4; d_gene: .; CDR3aa: CASSGGAKNIQYF; CDR3nt: TGTGCCAGCAGCGGGGGAGCCAAAAACATTCAGTACTTC
abundance: .; v_gene: TRBV6-1; j_gene: TRBJ2-1; d_gene: TRBD1; CDR3aa: CAMAGTGLNEQFF; CDR3nt: TGTGCCATGGCGGGGACAGGGTTGAATGAGCAGTTCTTC
abundance: .; v_gene: TRBV5-5; j_gene: TRBJ2-7; d_gene: TRBD1; CDR3aa: CASSDSGTGGFWSYEQYF; CDR3nt: TGTGCCAGCAGCGACAGCGGGACAGGGGGTTTTTGGTCCTACGAGCAGTACTTC
abundance: .; v_gene: TRBV11-3; j_gene: TRBJ1-1; d_gene: .; CDR3aa: CASSPTHTRGNTEAFF; CDR3nt: TGTGCCAGCAGCCCTACCCACACGAGAGGGAACACTGAAGCTTTCTTT
abundance: .; v_gene: TRBV11-2; j_gene: TRBJ2-5; d_gene: TRBD1; CDR3aa: CASSLTGQGARYQETQYF; CDR3nt: TGTGCCAGCAGCTTAACGGGACAGGGGGCACGGTACCAAGAGACCCAGTACTTC
abundance: .; v_gene: TRBV4-2; j_gene: TRBJ2-3; d_gene: .; CDR3aa: CASSQEFLARHSTDTQYF; CDR3nt: TGTGCCAGCAGCCAAGAGTTCCTAGCGAGGCATAGCACAGATACGCAGTATTTT
abundance: .; v_gene: TRBV11-2; j_gene: TRBJ1-1; d_gene: .; CDR3aa: CASSLRNTEAFF; CDR3nt: TGTGCCAGCAGCTTAAGGAACACTGAAGCTTTCTTT
abundance: once; v_gene: TRBV18; j_gene: TRBJ2-2; d_gene: .; CDR3aa: CASSYKTNTGELFF; CDR3nt: TGTGCCAGCTCCTATAAAACGAACACCGGGGAGCTGTTTTTT
abundance: .; v_gene: TRBV2; j_gene: TRBJ2-2; d_gene: .; CDR3aa: CASKNPFNTGELFF; CDR3nt: TGTGCCAGCAAAAATCCCTTTAACACCGGGGAGCTGTTTTTT
abundance: .; v_gene: TRBV7-9; j_gene: TRBJ1-1; d_gene: .; CDR3aa: CASSLAQGTDTEAFF; CDR3nt: TGTGCCAGCAGCTTAGCGCAGGGGACTGACACTGAAGCTTTCTTT
abundance: .; v_gene: TRBV7-8; j_gene: TRBJ1-1; d_gene: .; CDR3aa: CASSLSGGRTTEAFF; CDR3nt: TGTGCCAGCAGCTTATCTGGGGGGCGGACCACTGAAGCTTTCTTT
abundance: .; v_gene: TRBV6-5; j_gene: TRBJ1-6; d_gene: TRBD1; CDR3aa: CASIATGDYNSPLHF; CDR3nt: TGTGCCAGCATTGCGACAGGGGATTATAATTCACCCCTCCACTTT
abundance: .; v_gene: TRBV2; j_gene: TRBJ1-1; d_gene: .; CDR3aa: CASGGTSNTEAFF; CDR3nt: TGTGCCAGCGGCGGGACATCGAACACTGAAGCTTTCTTT
abundance: .; v_gene: TRBV10-3; j_gene: TRBJ1-1; d_gene: .; CDR3aa: CAMRQTGMNTEAFF; CDR3nt: TGTGCCATGAGGCAGACAGGTATGAACACTGAAGCTTTCTTT
abundance: .; v_gene: TRBV7-9; j_gene: TRBJ2-7; d_gene: TRBD1; CDR3aa: CASSLTGPYEQYF; CDR3nt: TGCGCCAGCAGCTTGACAGGGCCCTACGAGCAGTACTTC
abundance: .; v_gene: TRBV5-1; j_gene: TRBJ2-3; d_gene: TRBD2; CDR3aa: CASRSGTSGGARTDTQYF; CDR3nt: TGCGCCAGCAGGTCAGGGACTAGCGGGGGGGCCCGCACAGATACGCAGTATTTT
abundance: .; v_gene: TRBV5-1; j_gene: TRBJ1-1; d_gene: .; CDR3aa: CASSLGVGGRTEAFF; CDR3nt: TGCGCCAGCAGCCTTGGGGTAGGGGGAAGGACTGAAGCTTTCTTT
abundance: few; v_gene: TRBV7-9; j_gene: TRBJ1-4; d_gene: .; CDR3aa: CASKVPNEKLFF; CDR3nt: TGTGCCAGTAAAGTTCCGAATGAAAAACTGTTTTTT
abundance: .; v_gene: TRBV6-6; j_gene: TRBJ1-5; d_gene: .; CDR3aa: CASWEVGGIQPQHF; CDR3nt: TGTGCCAGCTGGGAGGTGGGAGGAATTCAGCCCCAGCATTTT
abundance: .; v_gene: TRBV4-1; j_gene: TRBJ2-7; d_gene: TRBD1; CDR3aa: CASSQESTGSYEQYF; CDR3nt: TGCGCCAGCAGCCAAGAATCGACAGGGTCCTACGAGCAGTACTTC
abundance: few; v_gene: TRBV5-4; j_gene: TRBJ1-1; d_gene: .; CDR3aa: CASSLAGGIEAFF; CDR3nt: TGTGCCAGCAGCTTGGCCGGGGGTATTGAAGCTTTCTTT
abundance: .; v_gene: TRBV5-6; j_gene: TRBJ2-2; d_gene: .; CDR3aa: CASSLALAFTGELFF; CDR3nt: TGTGCCAGCAGCTTGGCTCTAGCGTTCACCGGGGAGCTGTTTTTT
abundance: once; v_gene: TRBV2; j_gene: TRBJ2-7; d_gene: TRBD1; CDR3aa: CATGQGPGEQYF; CDR3nt: TGTGCCACGGGACAGGGACCTGGGGAGCAGTACTTC
abundance: .; v_gene: TRBV14; j_gene: TRBJ2-5; d_gene: .; CDR3aa: CASSQEVTWGETQYF; CDR3nt: TGTGCCAGCAGCCAAGAAGTAACCTGGGGGGAGACCCAGTACTTC
abundance: .; v_gene: TRBV28; j_gene: TRBJ2-6; d_gene: .; CDR3aa: CASSLQSAPMSGANVLTF; CDR3nt: TGTGCCAGCAGTCTGCAAAGCGCACCCATGAGTGGGGCCAACGTCCTGACTTTC
abundance: .; v_gene: TRBV6-6; j_gene: TRBJ2-1; d_gene: TRBD2; CDR3aa: CASSPSGGVDEQFF; CDR3nt: TGTGCCAGCAGCCCTAGCGGGGGGGTAGATGAGCAGTTCTTC
abundance: .; v_gene: TRBV4-3; j_gene: TRBJ1-3; d_gene: .; CDR3aa: CASSQDLPYGSSGNTIYF; CDR3nt: TGCGCCAGCAGCCAAGATCTTCCTTACGGAAGCTCTGGAAACACCATATATTTT
abundance: .; v_gene: TRBV19; j_gene: TRBJ2-7; d_gene: .; CDR3aa: CASSISEGTVYEQYF; CDR3nt: TGTGCCAGTAGTATCAGTGAGGGGACTGTCTACGAGCAGTACTTC
abundance: .; v_gene: TRBV4-1; j_gene: TRBJ1-1; d_gene: .; CDR3aa: CASSPLGGTEAFF; CDR3nt: TGCGCCAGCAGCCCCCTTGGCGGCACTGAAGCTTTCTTT
abundance: .; v_gene: TRBV7-2; j_gene: TRBJ2-5; d_gene: .; CDR3aa: CASSLVPGDQETQYF; CDR3nt: TGTGCCAGCAGCTTAGTTCCGGGAGACCAAGAGACCCAGTACTTC
abundance: medium-sized; v_gene: TRBV27; j_gene: TRBJ1-5; d_gene: TRBD1; CDR3aa: CASSSGGWGNQPQHF; CDR3nt: TGTGCCAGCAGTTCAGGGGGCTGGGGCAATCAGCCCCAGCATTTT
abundance: .; v_gene: TRBV9; j_gene: TRBJ2-1; d_gene: .; CDR3aa: CASSGPSRADEQFF; CDR3nt: TGTGCCAGCAGCGGCCCGAGCAGGGCAGATGAGCAGTTCTTC
abundance: .; v_gene: TRBV6-1; j_gene: TRBJ2-1; d_gene: .; CDR3aa: CASSKQVGAGNEQFF; CDR3nt: TGTGCCAGCAGTAAACAGGTGGGAGCGGGCAATGAGCAGTTCTTC
abundance: .; v_gene: TRBV7-9; j_gene: TRBJ1-6; d_gene: .; CDR3aa: CASSLDWSGDVGPPLHF; CDR3nt: TGTGCCAGCAGCTTAGATTGGTCAGGGGATGTCGGTCCACCCCTCCACTTT
abundance: medium-sized; v_gene: TRBV15; j_gene: TRBJ2-1; d_gene: TRBD1; CDR3aa: CATSSGDRAGQFF; CDR3nt: TGTGCCACCAGCAGCGGCGACAGGGCTGGGCAGTTCTTC
abundance: .; v_gene: TRBV4-1; j_gene: TRBJ2-7; d_gene: .; CDR3aa: CASSPHIARPTYEQYF; CDR3nt: TGCGCCAGCAGTCCACATATCGCCCGTCCTACCTACGAGCAGTACTTC
abundance: .; v_gene: TRBV28; j_gene: TRBJ2-5; d_gene: .; CDR3aa: CASTRPSYLQETQYF; CDR3nt: TGTGCCAGCACCCGACCATCCTACCTACAAGAGACCCAGTACTTC
abundance: .; v_gene: TRBV11-2; j_gene: TRBJ1-1; d_gene: TRBD1; CDR3aa: CASSPYSPQGRDTEAFF; CDR3nt: TGTGCCAGCAGCCCATACTCACCACAGGGGCGGGACACTGAAGCTTTCTTT